A single sample is the source of the 5 T cell receptor beta chains below, sequenced in a study of T cell changes during pregnancy in multiple sclerosis. Method: immunoSEQ multiplex PCR; TCRdb's copy keeps in-frame clones and lacks some. The sample records approximately 92,000 clones, 80% to 95% being singletons. The sequencing here drew on peripheral blood, taken in the first trimester of pregnancy. Source of these receptors: a female donor with multiple sclerosis, enrolled in a pregnancy study.

V is TRBV29-1 and J is TRBJ1-1, with 8 bases fitting TRBD1. Germline assignment: CDR1 SQVTM and CDR2 ANQGSEA. V dropped 7 bases and J dropped 6; count of bases not matched to a gene: 7. The CDR3 is 12 residues long. DNA for the CDR3: TGCAGCGCTGACAGGGGTAGGTCTGAAGCTTTCTTT. This gives the protein CSADRGRSEAFF.

The genes are TRBV19 and TRBJ2-1; no firm D call. Per the germline V gene, CDR1 is LNHDA and CDR2 is SQIVND (reference sequence). The ends were cut back, 3 bases at V and 5 bases at J, with 8 bases in the middle. This CDR3 is built from 13 residues. CDR3 loop: CASSISANNEQFF. The DNA of the CDR3 is TGTGCCAGTAGTATTAGTGCGAACAATGAGCAGTTCTTC.

The chain links TRBV19 to TRBJ2-6; D possibly corresponds to TRBD1 (6 bases). This CDR3 spans 18 amino acids. The V end was cut by 3 bases, the J end by 4 bases, with 19 bases between. The germline CDR1 and CDR2 sequences are LNHDA and SQIVND (reference sequence). This CDR3 reads CASSIKLSLGTGANVLTF. The CDR3 region has the DNA TGTGCCAGTAGTATTAAGTTGTCCTTAGGGACAGGGGCCAACGTCCTGACTTTC.

This clone was seen a single time. The chain combines TRBV28 with TRBJ2-4; 10 nucleotides agree with TRBD1. This CDR3 is 18 amino acids long. Germline lookup yields CDR1 MDHEN and CDR2 SYDVKM. J gave up 0 bases and V 6 bases, and 11 bases lay outside the gene matches. The DNA of the CDR3 is TGTGCCAGCAGACGACAGGGGGCCGTGGGCTTAGCCAAAAACATTCAGTACTTC. Residues: CASRRQGAVGLAKNIQYF.

This rearrangement joins TRBV19 to TRBJ1-1; possibly TRBD1 for D (5 bases). Germline CDR1 LNHDA, CDR2 SQIVND (reference sequence). Trimming left V 3 bases short and J 5 bases short, with 19 bases between. There are 16 residues in the CDR3. The CDR3 protein is CASSISTVGGGTEAFF. DNA of the CDR3: TGTGCCAGTAGTATTAGCACGGTGGGGGGAGGGACTGAAGCTTTCTTT.